The T cell receptor (beta chain) under discussion was sequenced for a study of blood T cell repertoires in COVID-19 (TCRdb year 2020). Background on the whole study: Collaborator samples came from the United States, Italy and Spain and covered acute and convalescent phases of COVID-19. The prospective study material was composed of cDNA or gDNA derived from T cells, B-cell-depleted T cells, or PBMCs. The dataset comprised deeply sampled blood TCRbeta repertoires from subjects exposed to, actively infected with, or recovered from COVID-19. HLA class I and class II types, where available, came from metadata supplied by the sample provider rather than from assay-based typing. The repertoires were made available in a free public database intended to serve as a resource for research on the immune response to SARS-CoV-2. The samples were drawn from the first 160 participants of the ongoing ImmuneRACE study and from about 1,200 subjects provided by 6 global collaborators. Nearly every sample came with metadata listing a de-identified subject ID, COVID-19 status, age in years and sex.

Note on this clone: Which antigen it targets is not known. Base qualities are not at hand, and no much larger clone is one base apart.

Whole blood was collected in K2EDTA tubes by collaborating institutions according to the institutions' own protocols. For TCRbeta analysis, collaborator samples were shipped as frozen whole blood, as isolated PBMCs, or as DNA extracted from either sample type. Overall results and qualifications from the work: Clinical and demographic metadata were provided uncurated, with the amount varying by source and participant.

Its CDR3 holds 16 amino acids, cysteine through phenylalanine. Only CDR3 DNA remains: 48 bases, in frame from the first base. Trimming removed 1 base from V and 6 bases from J; the gene matches leave 9 bases unexplained. CDR1 and CDR2, looked up from the germline V gene, are SGHRS and YFSETQ. TCRbeta CDR3 regions were amplified from genomic DNA using the immunoSEQ Assay, a bias-controlled multiplex PCR. As for how the authors treated the data: Nucleated cell counts per sample were estimated from amplification of reference gene primers within the assay. To quantify the absolute abundance of each unique TCRbeta CDR3 rearrangement, sequence reads were collapsed and filtered. For each sample, productive Simpson clonality was calculated by taking the square root of Simpson's diversity index across productive rearrangements. The table comes from immuneACCESS by way of TCRdb, which keeps in-frame sequences with V and J called. Part of the clones is missing from these tables; in studies checked, under half for an unresolved V gene and the rest for unknown reasons. That table gives V, J and clone size, and the DNA gave D and trimming. The sample includes a few hundred thousand clones, with about 85% observed a single time. More than 0.75% of the sample rests with the top ten.

Sequencing was carried out using peripheral blood. This TCR came from a middle-aged man with acute or convalescent COVID-19. The chain links TRBV5-1 with TRBJ2-2, and 7 junctional nucleotides match TRBD1. The CDR3 reads as follows: CASSLKQGIYPGELFF. The nucleotide sequence reads as follows: TGCGCCAGCAGCTTGAAACAGGGGATATACCCCGGGGAGCTGTTTTTT.